This T cell receptor beta chain is from a study of liver allograft versus peripheral blood T cells. At the level of the study: Transplanted livers held T cell receptor repertoires, and these were compared with repertoires in recipients' peripheral blood. Study-level findings and limits: Intragraft T cell receptor repertoires of liver allografts were reported to differ from peripheral blood repertoires.

MiXCR, applied by TCRdb to the reads, yields one record per CDR3 protein. This sample has about 1,100 distinct CDR3 sequences; approximately 19% occur once, and the top ten carry roughly 15%. This clonotype is labeled as large. The antigen is undetermined. Trimming cost V 4 bases and J 5 bases, with 12 bases left between them. This CDR3 contains 13 residues. Per the germline V gene, CDR1 is MNHNS and CDR2 is SASEGT. The chain recombines TRBV6-1 with TRBJ2-7; D remains unclear. This sequence originates from a human patient who had a liver transplant. Some T cells may be provided by the graft donor. CDR3 loop: CASSAPWIHEQYF. The CDR3, as DNA: TGTGCCAGCAGTGCCCCATGGATCCACGAGCAGTACTTC.